The present T cell receptor beta chain was sequenced within a study of blood T cells in healthy people across ages. Germline trimming cut 2 bases from V and 7 bases from J; bases unmatched to any gene: 3. The CDR3 has 14 amino acids. Germline V gene lookup returns CDR1 SGHRS and CDR2 YFSETQ. General study results and limits: Diversity figures based on one million T cells were deemed too low.

To note about this clonotype: Antigen unknown.

A J-beta primer mix and a sample-barcoded 5' primer were used in a second PCR of roughly 7 to 12 cycles. TCRdb recomputed calls from the 5' RACE reads with MiXCR, one row per CDR3 protein. The profile shows about 1,400,000 distinct CDR3 sequences, about 43% of them singletons. Material for sequencing was blood. The source is a woman under 30 in good health. The chain is built from TRBV5-1 and TRBJ2-4, with TRBD1 matching over 10 bases. The CDR3 loop is CASSLGTGVNIQYF. The CDR3 DNA reads as TGCGCCAGCAGCTTAGGGACAGGGGTGAACATTCAGTACTTC. Together with reference TRBV5-1 and TRBJ2-4, the CDR3 gives the full variable domain: KAGVTQTPRYLIKTRGQQVTLSCSPISGHRSVSWYQQTPGQGLQFLFEYFSETQRNKGNFPGRFSGRQFSNSRSEMNVSTLELGDSALYLCASSLGTGVNIQYFGAGTRLSVL.